This T cell receptor beta chain was documented in a study of T cells in Graves' hyperthyroidism and ophthalmopathy. Regarding the study as a whole: Model-based prediction identified ophthalmopathy a median around 6.5 months prior to its onset. Most clonotypes expanded in the thyroid (above 0.001) were also present in blood. Ophthalmopathy could be told apart from stable hyperthyroidism with a 13 V-J model.

There are many counts of this clonotype. Its antigen is not identified. Researchers took RNA transcripts and amplified the TCR beta CDR3 regions from them. An initial round of RT-PCR targeting the TCR CDR3 relied on the HTBI primer set. TCRdb re-called the multiplex PCR reads with MiXCR, one entry per CDR3 protein. In the table there are some 250,000 distinct CDR3 sequences, roughly 15% of which are singletons. CDR3 size: 15 residues. The germline V gene has CDR1 LNHDA and CDR2 SQIVND (reference sequence). V lost 4 bases and J 0 bases, leaving 10 bases between the germline ends. Sequencing input: blood. The origin of this receptor is a middle-aged woman with Graves' hyperthyroidism that later progressed to Graves' ophthalmopathy. The chain has TRBV19 and TRBJ2-1, with TRBD2 as a possible D gene (5 bases). CDR3 nucleotide sequence: TGTGCCAGTAGTACGGACTGGTTCTCCTACAATGAGCAGTTCTTC. It is translated as CASSTDWFSYNEQFF.